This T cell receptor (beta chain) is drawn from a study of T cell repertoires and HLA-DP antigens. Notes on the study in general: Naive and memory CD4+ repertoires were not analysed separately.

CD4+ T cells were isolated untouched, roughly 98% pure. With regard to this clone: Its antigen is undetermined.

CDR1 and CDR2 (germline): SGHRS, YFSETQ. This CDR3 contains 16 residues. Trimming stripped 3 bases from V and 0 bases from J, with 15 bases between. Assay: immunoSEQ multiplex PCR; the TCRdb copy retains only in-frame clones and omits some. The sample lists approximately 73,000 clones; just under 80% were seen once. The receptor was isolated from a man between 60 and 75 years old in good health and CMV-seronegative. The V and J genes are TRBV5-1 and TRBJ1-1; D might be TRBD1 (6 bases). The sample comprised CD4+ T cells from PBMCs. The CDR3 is CASSSTIGQLNTEAFF. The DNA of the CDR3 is TGCGCCAGCAGCTCTACCATCGGACAGTTGAACACTGAAGCTTTCTTT. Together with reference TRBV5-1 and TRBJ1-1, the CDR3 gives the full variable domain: KAGVTQTPRYLIKTRGQQVTLSCSPISGHRSVSWYQQTPGQGLQFLFEYFSETQRNKGNFPGRFSGRQFSNSRSEMNVSTLELGDSALYLCASSSTIGQLNTEAFFGQGTRLTVV.